The next 12 T cell receptor beta chains were all read from a single sample in a study of lymphopenia after photon versus proton radiotherapy (dated by TCRdb to between 2018 and 2020). The library was produced with the immunoSEQ multiplex PCR assay. The table was pulled from immuneACCESS by TCRdb, which kept in-frame rearrangements only. Such tables lose some clones; where checked, under half of the loss comes from unresolved V genes, and the rest has no known cause. The sample yields about 22,000 clones; around 89% were counted once. The ten top clones hold around 10% of the sample. This sample comprised peripheral blood, obtained from a patient treated with proton-based radiotherapy. The receptors were gathered from a man older than 75 with esophageal cancer.

The V and J genes are TRBV18 and TRBJ2-5; D perhaps matches TRBD1 (6 bases). CDR1 is KGHSH and CDR2 is LQKENI in the germline V gene. Trimming took off 5 bases at V and 3 bases at J, with 10 bases between the two ends. CDR3 size: 13 residues. CDR3 DNA sequence: TGTGCCAGCTCAGACCAGGGGAAAGAGACCCAGTACTTC. It translates to CASSDQGKETQYF. Full variable domain (outside the CDR3, taken from reference TRBV18 and TRBJ2-5): NAGVMQNPRHLVRRRGQEARLRCSPMKGHSHVYWYRQLPEEGLKFMVYLQKENIIDESGMPKERFSAEFPKEGPSILRIQQVVRGDSAAYFCASSDQGKETQYFGPGTRLLVL.

In this sample, this clone turned up once. The chain links TRBV9 to TRBJ1-1; tentative D call: TRBD1 (5 bases). The V and J ends lost 1 base and 4 bases respectively, with 14 bases between them. The CDR3 sequence is 15 residues long. Germline V gives CDR1 SGDLS, CDR2 YYNGEE. CDR3 protein: CASSVYPARATEAFF. CDR3 nucleotides: TGTGCCAGCAGCGTATATCCGGCCAGGGCCACTGAAGCTTTCTTT.

The genes are TRBV7-9 and TRBJ2-2; 7 nucleotides line up with TRBD2. Trimming cost V 2 bases and J 6 bases; bases outside gene matches: 9. The germline V gene has CDR1 SEHNR and CDR2 FQNEAQ (reference sequence). The length of the CDR3 is 16 residues. The CDR3 here is CASSLTRTSIAGELFF. The CDR3 region has the DNA TGTGCCAGCAGCTTAACCAGGACTAGTATAGCCGGGGAGCTGTTTTTT.

The gene calls are TRBV5-1 and TRBJ2-5, with unresolved D. The germline V gene encodes CDR1 SGHRS and CDR2 YFSETQ. The CDR3 covers 13 residues. Trimming took 5 bases from V and 5 from J, leaving 13 bases between them. CDR3: CASSVALFETQYF. The CDR3, as DNA: TGCGCCAGCAGTGTGGCCCTTTTCGAGACCCAGTACTTC.

Only a few counts were recorded for this clone. The chain links TRBV7-2 to TRBJ1-2; a weak D match, TRBD1 (6 bases). This CDR3 is 12 amino acids long. With 4 bases removed from V and 8 bases from J, the gap between germline ends came to 11 bases. Per germline, CDR1 SGHTA and CDR2 FQGNSA. For the CDR3, the DNA is TGTGCCAGCAGCTCAGGGGAGACGGGCTACACCTTC. It yields the protein CASSSGETGYTF. Based on the CDR3 plus reference TRBV7-2 and TRBJ1-2, the full variable domain is GAGVSQSPSNKVTEKGKDVELRCDPISGHTALYWYRQSLGQGLEFLIYFQGNSAPDKSGLPSDRFSAERTGGSVSTLTIQRTQQEDSAVYLCASSSGETGYTFGSGTRLTVV.

This sequence joins TRBV10-3 and TRBJ1-2; 9 bases are shared with TRBD1. The V gene end was trimmed by 5 bases and the J gene end by 4 bases; junction bases not matched to a gene: 5. Germline CDR1 reads ENHRY; CDR2 reads SYGVKD. The CDR3 loop spans 14 amino acids. The CDR3 is CAISPGQGIYGYTF. Written as DNA, the CDR3 is TGTGCCATCAGTCCAGGACAGGGGATCTATGGCTACACCTTC.

This chain connects TRBV5-6 to TRBJ2-3, with 12 nucleotides matching TRBD2. V shed 4 bases, J shed 1 base, and the junction held 10 bases outside the gene matches. Germline V gene data show CDR1 as SGHDT and CDR2 as YYEEEE. The CDR3 totals 18 residues. The CDR3 nucleotides are TGTGCCAGCAGCAGAGGACTAGCGGGGTTTATGGGCACAGATACGCAGTATTTT. This translates into CASSRGLAGFMGTDTQYF.

J is TRBJ1-2 and V is TRBV2; D not resolved. The CDR3 loop spans 12 amino acids. The germline V gene encodes CDR1 SNHLY and CDR2 FYNNEI. V lost 5 bases to trimming and J lost 4 bases, with 8 bases between them. The CDR3 loop is CASSPRAYGYTF. Written as DNA, the CDR3 is TGTGCCAGCAGTCCAAGGGCCTATGGCTACACCTTC. Filled out from reference TRBV2 and TRBJ1-2, the complete variable domain reads EPEVTQTPSHQVTQMGQEVILRCVPISNHLYFYWYRQILGQKVEFLVSFYNNEISEKSEIFDDQFSVERPDGSNFTLKIRSTKLEDSAMYFCASSPRAYGYTFGSGTRLTVV.

The rearrangement uses TRBV5-5 and TRBJ2-2; TRBD2 agrees at 13 bases. Germline V CDR1 and CDR2: SGHKS, YYEKEE (reference sequence). CDR3 length equals 15 residues. The V and J ends lost 4 bases and 7 bases, in that order; junction bases with no gene match: 4. Here the CDR3 reads CASSPGLAGLGELFF. The CDR3 bases are TGTGCCAGCAGCCCGGGACTAGCGGGGCTCGGGGAGCTGTTTTTT. Variable domain in full (rest from reference TRBV5-5 and TRBJ2-2): DAGVTQSPTHLIKTRGQQVTLRCSPISGHKSVSWYQQVLGQGPQFIFQYYEKEERGRGNFPDRFSARQFPNYSSELNVNALLLGDSALYLCASSPGLAGLGELFFGEGSRLTVL.

The chain couples TRBV11-2 to TRBJ1-4, with 9 bases lining up with TRBD1. J gave up 7 bases and V 5 bases, and 5 bases lay outside the gene matches. CDR3 length: 14 amino acids. The germline V gene encodes CDR1 SGHAT and CDR2 FQNNGV. The CDR3 nucleotides are TGTGCCAGCAGCCCCGGGACAGGGAGTGAAAAACTGTTTTTT. It codes for CASSPGTGSEKLFF. The complete variable domain, with remaining parts taken from reference TRBV11-2 and TRBJ1-4, reads EAGVAQSPRYKIIEKRQSVAFWCNPISGHATLYWYQQILGQGPKLLIQFQNNGVVDDSQLPKDRFSAERLKGVDSTLKIQPAKLEDSAVYLCASSPGTGSEKLFFGSGTQLSVL.

This chain joins TRBV5-1 and TRBJ2-1; possible D gene TRBD1, 6 bases. This CDR3 contains 15 residues. Trimming pared 0 bases from V and 4 bases from J, leaving 11 bases between. The germline V gene encodes CDR1 SGHRS and CDR2 YFSETQ. The CDR3 region has the DNA TGCGCCAGCAGCTTGGGAGGGGGTAAATACAATGAGCAGTTCTTC. Protein sequence: CASSLGGGKYNEQFF.

The chain couples TRBV4-1 to TRBJ1-5; D remains unclear. The CDR3 has 14 residues. The V end lost 4 bases, the J end lost 3 bases, and 10 bases lay between the germline ends. Germline V CDR1 and CDR2: MGHRA, YSYEKL. CDR3 in DNA: TGCGCCAGCAGCCGACCGGGTACCAATCAGCCCCAGCATTTT. This translates into CASSRPGTNQPQHF.